What follows are 18 T cell receptor beta chains derived from one specimen sequenced in a study of T cells in Graves' hyperthyroidism and ophthalmopathy. Researchers took RNA transcripts and amplified the TCR beta CDR3 regions from them. The study used the HTBI primer set for a first-round RT-PCR of the TCR CDR3. MiXCR, applied by TCRdb to the multiplex PCR reads, yields one record per CDR3 protein. The profile shows around 420,000 distinct CDR3 sequences, 15% to 19% of them singletons. The sequenced material came from blood. Receptor source: a woman under 30 with Graves' hyperthyroidism.

This clonotype showed up just a few times. The CDR3 DNA is TGTGCCAGCAGTTTTAGACAGGAGAATCAGCCCCAGCATTTT. Residues: CASSFRQENQPQHF. V is TRBV28 and J is TRBJ1-5; TRBD1 is a possible D gene (6 bases). Germline values: CDR1 MDHEN, CDR2 SYDVKM. V was pared by 3 bases and J by 4 bases, with 10 bases between. This CDR3 contains 14 residues.

This clonotype has at least ten counts. The chain joins TRBV6-1 to TRBJ1-1; D is ambiguous. The CDR3 has 15 amino acids. Germline CDR1 is MNHNS and CDR2 is SASEGT. Trimming took 5 bases from V and 1 from J, leaving 14 bases between them. CDR3 nucleotides: TGTGCCAGCAGTTTCAACCCGAACACGAACACTGAAGCTTTCTTT. Its translation: CASSFNPNTNTEAFF.

The chain uses TRBV28 and TRBJ2-6, with D possibly TRBD1 on 6 matching bases. The CDR3 runs 18 residues. Germline V lookup: CDR1 MDHEN, CDR2 SYDVKM. Deletions cut 2 bases from V and 4 bases from J, with 18 bases between. The CDR3 reads CASSLPRTVGSGANVLTF. CDR3 DNA: TGTGCCAGCAGTTTACCGCGGACAGTTGGATCCGGGGCCAACGTCCTGACTTTC.

The rearrangement links TRBV7-8 to TRBJ2-3, with D tentatively TRBD2 (6 bases). The CDR3 runs 16 residues. Germline V gene data show CDR1 as SGHVS and CDR2 as FQNEAQ. The ends were cut back, 7 bases at V and 1 base at J, with 18 bases in the middle. CDR3: CASTLLSGGGTDTQYF. The CDR3 nucleotides read TGTGCCAGCACCCTACTCAGCGGAGGGGGCACAGATACGCAGTATTTT.

This clonotype has a count of ten or more. The chain recombines TRBV2 with TRBJ2-7; D ambiguous. The CDR3 loop spans 13 amino acids. Deletions cut 6 bases from V and 3 bases from J, with 12 bases between. CDR1 and CDR2 from the germline V gene are SNHLY and FYNNEI. The CDR3, as DNA: TGTGCCAGCAGCAGTGAGGCCGACTACGAGCAGTACTTC. This codes for CASSSEADYEQYF.

V and J are TRBV20-1 and TRBJ2-5; D may be TRBD2 (6 bases). V lost 1 base and J lost 1, with 13 bases in between. Looked up from germline, CDR1 is DFQATT and CDR2 is SNEGSKA (reference sequence). The CDR3 extends over 15 amino acids. The CDR3 loop is CSARGAGGLQETQYF. As DNA, the CDR3 is TGCAGTGCTAGAGGGGCCGGGGGACTCCAAGAGACCCAGTACTTC.

The rearrangement joins TRBV12-3 or TRBV12-4 to TRBJ2-3; no clear D gene. The CDR3 runs to 15 residues. The V end was cut by 3 bases, the J end by 0 bases, with 10 bases between. DNA for the CDR3: TGTGCCAGCAGTTTGGAACCCCTTAGCACAGATACGCAGTATTTT. Protein product: CASSLEPLSTDTQYF.

This clonotype was recorded at least ten times. This chain uses TRBV12-3 or TRBV12-4 with TRBJ2-2; 11 nucleotides line up with TRBD1. The CDR3 covers 16 residues. The junction had 7 bases not matched to a gene; V was cut back by 6 bases and J by 4 bases. The CDR3 sequence is CASRRTGGLSTGELFF. The CDR3 nucleotides are TGTGCCAGCAGACGGACAGGGGGCCTTTCCACCGGGGAGCTGTTTTTT.

This clonotype was seen ten or more times. The V and J genes are TRBV11-2 and TRBJ1-5, with 9 bases aligning to TRBD1. Germline V gene sequence: CDR1 SGHAT, CDR2 FQNNGV. The length of the CDR3 is 13 residues. With V trimmed by 4 bases and J by 8 bases, 3 bases remained unmatched. The CDR3 reads CASSSGTGKPQHF. The CDR3 DNA sequence: TGTGCCAGCAGCTCCGGGACAGGGAAGCCCCAGCATTTT.

This clonotype was found many times. The gene calls are TRBV6-2 or TRBV6-3 and TRBJ2-7; 9 nucleotides align to TRBD2. The J segment lost 2 bases and the V segment lost 4 bases, leaving 9 bases of the junction unmatched. Germline V gene data show CDR1 as MNHEY and CDR2 as SVGEGT. The CDR3 has 16 amino acids. The CDR3 protein is CASSFQAGGLTYEQYF. For the CDR3, the DNA is TGTGCCAGCAGTTTTCAAGCGGGGGGACTAACCTACGAGCAGTACTTC.

J is TRBJ2-7 and V is TRBV20-1, with TRBD2 matching over 9 bases. The ends lost 2 bases at V and 7 bases at J; junction bases unmatched: 9. The CDR3 extends over 14 amino acids. Per germline, CDR1 DFQATT and CDR2 SNEGSKA (reference sequence). The CDR3 DNA is TGCAGTGCTAGATCTCCGGGACTAGCATTGGAGCAGTACTTC. Protein sequence: CSARSPGLALEQYF.

This clonotype was counted many times. V is TRBV12-3 or TRBV12-4 and J is TRBJ1-2; D unresolved. The V gene lost 3 bases and the J gene lost 6 bases, with 20 bases spanning the gap. CDR3 length: 16 residues. Written as DNA, the CDR3 is TGTGCCAGCAGTTTTTTTAGGTGGGGAGACGGGGATGGCTACACCTTC. Protein: CASSFFRWGDGDGYTF.

At least ten counts were recorded for this clonotype. The rearrangement uses TRBV7-2 and TRBJ2-7; TRBD2 is a possible D gene (6 bases). From germline, CDR1 is SGHTA and CDR2 FQGNSA. The V end lost 6 bases, the J end lost 4 bases, and 16 bases lay between the germline ends. This CDR3 has 14 amino acids. CDR3 residues: CASSKVAELYEQYF. In DNA, the CDR3 is TGTGCCAGCAGTAAAGTAGCGGAACTATACGAGCAGTACTTC.

This clonotype was seen only a few times. This could be a read error, since a much larger clone is one nucleotide away. The rearrangement links TRBV28 to TRBJ1-1; 10 bases fit TRBD1. Germline-derived CDR1 and CDR2 are MDHEN and SYDVKM. This CDR3 region has 14 residues. The CDR3 nucleotides read TGTGCCAGCAGTTCGGGACAGGGGTACACTGAAGCTCTCTTT. Its translation: CASSSGQGYTEALF.

V is TRBV5-1 and J is TRBJ2-1, with 8 nucleotides matching TRBD2. This CDR3 is 16 amino acids long. With 1 base clipped from V and 2 bases from J, the junction kept 5 bases outside the gene matches. CDR1 SGHRS and CDR2 YFSETQ come from the germline V gene. CDR3 coding DNA: TGCGCCAGCAGCTTGCCGACGCGGGGGGCCTACAATGAGCAGTTCTTC. Translated: CASSLPTRGAYNEQFF.

The J gene is TRBJ1-5, the V gene TRBV12-3 or TRBV12-4, with a tentative D call TRBD1 (5 bases). The CDR3 consists of 16 residues. Trimming left V 3 bases short and J 0 bases short, with 12 bases between. CDR3 coding DNA: TGTGCCAGCAGTTTCACAGGCGGAAGTAGCAATCAGCCCCAGCATTTT. The encoded protein is CASSFTGGSSNQPQHF.

In this sample, this clonotype turned up many times. The rearrangement links TRBV20-1 to TRBJ2-3; a weak D match, TRBD1 (6 bases). V was pared by 3 bases and J by 6 bases, with 25 bases between. Germline CDR1 DFQATT, CDR2 SNEGSKA (reference sequence). This CDR3 has 17 amino acids. CDR3: CSARGALYPEGWDTQYF. DNA of the CDR3: TGCAGTGCTAGGGGGGCCCTGTATCCTGAGGGGTGGGATACGCAGTATTTT.

This clonotype was counted at least ten times. The rearrangement joins TRBV2 to TRBJ2-1, with a possible D match to TRBD2 (7 bases). The CDR3 has 15 amino acids. Germline V CDR1 and CDR2: SNHLY, FYNNEI. V lost 7 bases and J lost 7, with 20 bases in between. CDR3 nucleotide sequence: TGTGCCAGCATCGTTCGGGGGGCTCCGGGTAATGAGCAGTTCTTC. Its translation: CASIVRGAPGNEQFF.